This entry lists 18 T cell receptor beta chains sequenced from one sample in a study of blood T cell repertoires in COVID-19. The method was immunoSEQ multiplex PCR; TCRdb's version includes in-frame clones alone and lacks a portion of them. The sample includes about 110,000 clones, roughly 80% of them seen just once. The sample comprised peripheral blood. Source of these receptors: a man aged 70 or older with acute or convalescent COVID-19.

This chain links TRBV5-1 with TRBJ2-1, with 9 bases identical to TRBD2. Germline V gives CDR1 SGHRS, CDR2 YFSETQ. The junction had 3 bases not matched to a gene; V was cut back by 1 base and J by 4 bases. The CDR3 consists of 15 residues. Here the CDR3 DNA reads TGCGCCAGCAGCTTGAGTAGCGGGAGTTACAATGAGCAGTTCTTC. This translates into CASSLSSGSYNEQFF. Together with reference TRBV5-1 and TRBJ2-1, the CDR3 gives the full variable domain: KAGVTQTPRYLIKTRGQQVTLSCSPISGHRSVSWYQQTPGQGLQFLFEYFSETQRNKGNFPGRFSGRQFSNSRSEMNVSTLELGDSALYLCASSLSSGSYNEQFFGPGTRLTVL.

This clone has just one count. This sequence joins TRBV7-8 and TRBJ2-7, with TRBD2 as a possible D gene (6 bases). V was shortened by 0 bases and J by 6 bases, with 12 bases between the two germline ends. CDR1 and CDR2 (germline): SGHVS, FQNEAQ. This CDR3 region has 14 residues. CDR3 nucleotides: TGTGCCAGCAGCTTAGCTGGGCAGGGAGGCGAGCAGTACTTC. As protein: CASSLAGQGGEQYF.

V gene TRBV6-4 combines with J gene TRBJ2-2; 10 bases align to TRBD2. The germline V gene has CDR1 MRHNA and CDR2 SNTAGT. Unmatched junction bases numbered 8, after V lost 3 bases and J lost 7 bases. The CDR3 extends over 16 amino acids. In nucleotides, the CDR3 is TGTGCCAGCAGTGATTCCAGCGGGGGGGCTTTCGGGGAGCTGTTTTTT. Amino acid sequence: CASSDSSGGAFGELFF.

The rearrangement uses TRBV4-2 and TRBJ1-1, with 8 bases aligning to TRBD1. This CDR3 region has 16 residues. Trimming at V came to 0 bases and at J to 7 bases, leaving 10 bases not matched to a gene. CDR1 and CDR2 (germline): LGHNA, YNFKEQ. The CDR3 spells CASSQEVGQGANEAFF. The CDR3 DNA is TGTGCCAGCAGCCAAGAGGTGGGGCAGGGGGCTAATGAAGCTTTCTTT.

V and J are TRBV2 and TRBJ1-1; the D gene is possibly TRBD1 (6 bases). Germline values: CDR1 SNHLY, CDR2 FYNNEI. This CDR3 is 15 amino acids long. The V end was cut by 6 bases, the J end by 0 bases, with 14 bases between. CDR3 bases: TGTGCCAGCAGGGGGACCGGACAGCTGAACACTGAAGCTTTCTTT. This sequence encodes CASRGTGQLNTEAFF.

This clone was seen only once. This sequence joins TRBV18 and TRBJ1-1; no clear D gene. V gave up 2 bases and J gave up 4 bases, with 8 bases separating them. CDR3 length equals 13 residues. The germline V gene encodes CDR1 KGHSH and CDR2 LQKENI. For the CDR3, the DNA is TGTGCCAGCTCACCATACTTTGGCACTGAAGCTTTCTTT. It encodes CASSPYFGTEAFF. The variable domain in full, with the rest retrieved from reference TRBV18 and TRBJ1-1, is NAGVMQNPRHLVRRRGQEARLRCSPMKGHSHVYWYRQLPEEGLKFMVYLQKENIIDESGMPKERFSAEFPKEGPSILRIQQVVRGDSAAYFCASSPYFGTEAFFGQGTRLTVV.

V and J are TRBV10-3 and TRBJ2-1, with D maybe TRBD1 (5 bases). This CDR3 is built from 14 residues. Germline CDR1 and CDR2: ENHRY and SYGVKD. V lost 0 bases and J lost 7, with 10 bases in between. The CDR3, as DNA: TGTGCCATCAGTGAGTCGACAGTCTTGAATGAGCAGTTCTTC. It yields the protein CAISESTVLNEQFF.

This clone was seen a handful of times. J is TRBJ2-3 and V is TRBV10-1, with 7 nucleotides matching TRBD1. Trimming removed 5 bases from V and 5 bases from J; junction bases left unmatched: 7. The CDR3 length is 14 residues. Looked up from germline, CDR1 is WNHNN and CDR2 is SYGVQD (reference sequence). CDR3 in DNA: TGCGCCAGCAGTAAAGGGGGCATAGGAGATACGCAGTATTTT. This translates into CASSKGGIGDTQYF.

This sequence joins TRBV28 and TRBJ1-2, with a weak D call TRBD1 (5 bases). Looked up from germline, CDR1 is MDHEN and CDR2 is SYDVKM. With 4 bases removed from V and 4 bases from J, the gap between germline ends came to 19 bases. The CDR3 consists of 16 residues. This chain's CDR3 is CASSWFRTTRSYGYTF. CDR3 sequence (DNA): TGTGCCAGCAGTTGGTTTCGGACAACGCGGAGCTATGGCTACACCTTC.

V usage is TRBV5-8 and J usage is TRBJ2-3; unclear D gene. CDR1 is SGHTS, CDR2 YDEGEE, per germline. The CDR3 contains 14 residues. The V and J ends lost 1 base and 2 bases respectively, with 8 bases between them. CDR3 nucleotide sequence: TGTGCCAGCAGCTTGTTAGTCACCACAGATACGCAGTATTTT. Its protein product is CASSLLVTTDTQYF.

This sequence joins TRBV28 and TRBJ1-5; a possible D gene is TRBD1 (5 bases). The CDR3 length is 16 residues. V lost 3 bases and J 2 bases, leaving 14 bases between the germline ends. Germline assignment: CDR1 MDHEN and CDR2 SYDVKM. The DNA of the CDR3 is TGTGCCAGCAGTTTTTACGGGGGGGTAGGCAATCAGCCCCAGCATTTT. It encodes CASSFYGGVGNQPQHF. Complete variable domain (other parts from reference TRBV28 and TRBJ1-5): DVKVTQSSRYLVKRTGEKVFLECVQDMDHENMFWYRQDPGLGLRLIYFSYDVKMKEKGDIPEGYSVSREKKERFSLILESASTNQTSMYLCASSFYGGVGNQPQHFGDGTRLSIL.

This clone was recorded a few times. The rearrangement uses TRBV5-1 and TRBJ1-3, with TRBD1 as a possible D gene (5 bases). CDR3 length: 13 residues. V lost 4 bases and J 7 bases, leaving 12 bases between the germline ends. Germline values: CDR1 SGHRS, CDR2 YFSETQ. The CDR3 sequence is CASSDLGANTIYF. In DNA, the CDR3 is TGCGCCAGCAGCGACCTTGGGGCCAACACCATATATTTT. Filled out from reference TRBV5-1 and TRBJ1-3, the complete variable domain reads KAGVTQTPRYLIKTRGQQVTLSCSPISGHRSVSWYQQTPGQGLQFLFEYFSETQRNKGNFPGRFSGRQFSNSRSEMNVSTLELGDSALYLCASSDLGANTIYFGEGSWLTVV.

The CDR3 reads CASSTYLRGQPQHF. For the CDR3, the DNA is TGTGCCAGCAGTACGTACCTTCGGGGTCAGCCCCAGCATTTT. The J gene is TRBJ1-5, the V gene TRBV2; no reliable D call. V was trimmed by 5 bases and J by 6 bases, leaving 14 bases between them. CDR3 length equals 14 residues. Germline assignment: CDR1 SNHLY and CDR2 FYNNEI.

The CDR3 is CASSYQAPGLETQYF. The CDR3, as DNA: TGTGCCAGCAGTTACCAAGCTCCGGGGTTGGAGACCCAGTACTTC. V and J are TRBV6-5 and TRBJ2-5, with D perhaps matching TRBD2 (5 bases). Germline CDR1 and CDR2: MNHEY and SVGAGI. The CDR3 has 15 residues. Trimming left V 2 bases short and J 5 bases short, with 15 bases between.

This chain links TRBV5-8 with TRBJ1-6, with D unresolved. Germline values: CDR1 SGHTS, CDR2 YDEGEE. The germline V and J ends were trimmed by 4 bases and 5 bases, with 10 bases remaining between them. This CDR3 spans 14 amino acids. CDR3 residues: CASSHRGDNSPLHF. The CDR3 nucleotides read TGTGCCAGCAGCCATCGCGGGGATAATTCACCCCTCCACTTT. Together with reference TRBV5-8 and TRBJ1-6, the CDR3 gives the full variable domain: EAGVTQSPTHLIKTRGQQATLRCSPISGHTSVYWYQQALGLGLQFLLWYDEGEERNRGNFPPRFSGRQFPNYSSELNVNALELEDSALYLCASSHRGDNSPLHFGNGTRLTVT.

J is TRBJ2-7 and V is TRBV28; tentatively, D is TRBD1 (6 bases). The ends were cut back, 3 bases at V and 1 base at J, with 19 bases in the middle. This CDR3 is 17 amino acids long. The germline CDR1 and CDR2 sequences are MDHEN and SYDVKM. The CDR3 is CASSFQALGAASYEQYF. In nucleotides, the CDR3 is TGTGCCAGCAGTTTCCAAGCCCTGGGGGCGGCTTCCTACGAGCAGTACTTC.

The chain carries TRBV28 and TRBJ2-6, with a possible D match to TRBD2 (6 bases). Per germline, CDR1 MDHEN and CDR2 SYDVKM. The CDR3 loop spans 15 amino acids. Trimming removed 5 bases from V and 0 bases from J, with 8 bases in between. CDR3 DNA sequence: TGTGCCAGCAGTCACGGGAGCTCTGGGGCCAACGTCCTGACTTTC. Protein sequence: CASSHGSSGANVLTF.

Concerning this clone itself: Sequence at one end of the junction differs from germline and may be a read error. Written as DNA, the CDR3 is TGTGCCACCAGTGATTTTAGCGGGAGGCGCACCTTC. This sequence encodes CATSDFSGRRTF. The chain is built from TRBV24-1 and TRBJ2-7, with TRBD2 matching 10 bases. Per the germline V gene, CDR1 is KGHDR and CDR2 is SFDVKD. This CDR3 region has 12 residues.